Presented here are 5 T cell receptor beta chains from one specimen sequenced in a study of cytomegalovirus exposure and HLA in healthy donors. The PCR contained 60 Vbeta and 13 Jbeta primers. TCRdb's copy holds only in-frame clones and misses some; the assay was immunoSEQ multiplex PCR. This sample has around 58,000 clones, with about 77% found just once. The source material was PBMCs. The receptors originated from a female donor in good health and CMV-seronegative.

The chain is built from TRBV5-6 and TRBJ2-5; a possible D gene is TRBD1 (5 bases). The J call may be incorrect, as the DNA end agrees better with TRBJ2-7. This CDR3 has 13 residues. CDR1 and CDR2 (germline): SGHDT, YYEEEE. CDR3 loop: CASSSGISYEQYF. In nucleotides, the CDR3 is TGTGCCAGCAGCTCAGGGATTTCCTACGAGCAGTACTTC.

The chain couples TRBV5-1 to TRBJ2-1; perhaps TRBD2 as D (5 bases). Trimming cost V 0 bases and J 0 bases, with 10 bases left between them. Germline loops: CDR1 SGHRS, CDR2 YFSETQ. The CDR3 contains 16 residues. The CDR3 DNA reads TGCGCCAGCAGCTTGGGGGTTGGGAGCTCCTACAATGAGCAGTTCTTC. This codes for CASSLGVGSSYNEQFF.

The rearrangement links TRBV28 to TRBJ1-5; 9 nucleotides align to TRBD1. The germline V gene has CDR1 MDHEN and CDR2 SYDVKM. The J segment lost 7 bases and the V segment lost 2 bases, leaving 6 bases of the junction unmatched. The CDR3 runs 15 residues. The CDR3 sequence is CASSLLQGAGQPQHF. The CDR3 DNA is TGTGCCAGCAGTTTACTACAGGGGGCGGGCCAGCCCCAGCATTTT.

The gene calls are TRBV9 and TRBJ2-5; tentatively, D is TRBD1 (6 bases). In germline, CDR1 is SGDLS, CDR2 YYNGEE. There are 14 residues in the CDR3. Trimming pared 0 bases from V and 5 bases from J, leaving 11 bases between. The CDR3 sequence: CASSVGGGGETQYF. CDR3 sequence (DNA): TGTGCCAGCAGCGTAGGAGGTGGGGGCGAGACCCAGTACTTC.

J is TRBJ2-3 and V is TRBV6-5; the D gene is possibly TRBD2 (6 bases). Germline V CDR1 and CDR2: MNHEY, SVGAGI. V was cut by 4 bases and J by 2 bases, with 16 bases left in between. There are 16 residues in the CDR3. The CDR3, as DNA: TGTGCCAGCAGTTCGTCAGTAGCGGCCATCACAGATACGCAGTATTTT. This translates into CASSSSVAAITDTQYF.